This T cell receptor (beta chain) derives from a study of control samples from healthy donors and cancer patients (dated by TCRdb to 2020 to 2021). Libraries were built with the immunoSEQ multiplex PCR assay. The table comes from immuneACCESS by way of TCRdb, which keeps in-frame sequences with V and J called. Part of the clones is missing from these tables; in studies checked, under half for an unresolved V gene and the rest for unknown reasons. This sample has about 120,000 clones in its table, and about 91% of those were observed once. The top ten clones comprise approximately 3.5% of the sample. This clone has just one count. Its antigen specificity is not known. No per-base quality is available; no much larger clone lies one base away. The V end loses 0 bases and the J end loses 1 base, and a stretch of 10 bases separates them. Reading the germline V gene gives CDR1 SGHRS and CDR2 YFSETQ. From cysteine to phenylalanine, the CDR3 is 16 amino acids long. Only the CDR3 portion is preserved as DNA: 48 bases, with reading frame beginning at the first base.

Sequencing was done on a sample of blood. The chain joins TRBV5-1 to TRBJ2-2, with TRBD1 as a weak D call on 5 bases. The TCR comes from a man aged 35-49 years in good health. In nucleotides, the sequence is TGCGCCAGCAGCTTGGGAGCAGGGTGGAACACCGGGGAGCTGTTTTTT. Translated, this is CASSLGAGWNTGELFF.